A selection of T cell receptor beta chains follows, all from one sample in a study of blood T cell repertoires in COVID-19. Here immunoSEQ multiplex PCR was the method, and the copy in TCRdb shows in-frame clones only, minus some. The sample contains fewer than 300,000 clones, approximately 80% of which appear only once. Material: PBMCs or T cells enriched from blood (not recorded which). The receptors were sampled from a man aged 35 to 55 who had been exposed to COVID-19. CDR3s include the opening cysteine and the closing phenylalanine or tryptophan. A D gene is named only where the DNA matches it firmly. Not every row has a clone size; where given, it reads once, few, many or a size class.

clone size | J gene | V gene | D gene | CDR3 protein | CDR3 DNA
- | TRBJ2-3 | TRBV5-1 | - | CASSFTTGYSTDTQYF | TGCGCCAGCAGCTTTACTACAGGGTACAGCACAGATACGCAGTATTTT
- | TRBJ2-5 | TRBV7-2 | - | CASSTPGALRETQYF | TGTGCCAGCAGCACGCCGGGTGCCCTGCGAGAGACCCAGTACTTC
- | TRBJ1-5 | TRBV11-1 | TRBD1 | CASSLDRDSNQPQHF | TGTGCCAGCAGCTTGGACAGGGATAGCAATCAGCCCCAGCATTTT
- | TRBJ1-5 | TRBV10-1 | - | CASSEVGEPQHF | TGCGCCAGCAGTGAAGTGGGAGAGCCCCAGCATTTT
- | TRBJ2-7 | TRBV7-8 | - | CASSYTDSSYEQYF | TGTGCCAGCAGCTACACTGACAGCTCCTACGAGCAGTACTTC
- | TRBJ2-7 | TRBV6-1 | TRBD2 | CASSDASGTYEQYF | TGTGCCAGCAGTGACGCTAGCGGAACCTACGAGCAGTACTTC
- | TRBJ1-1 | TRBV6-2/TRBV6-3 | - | CASSSGLVNTEAFF | TGTGCCAGCAGTTCAGGGTTGGTGAACACTGAAGCTTTCTTT
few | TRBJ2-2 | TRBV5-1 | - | CASSATENTGELFF | TGCGCCAGCAGCGCGACAGAGAACACCGGGGAGCTGTTTTTT
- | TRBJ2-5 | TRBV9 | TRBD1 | CASSLGQDETQYF | TGTGCCAGCAGCCTGGGACAGGATGAGACCCAGTACTTC
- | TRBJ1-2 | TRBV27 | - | CASRTGVLGGYTF | TGTGCCAGCAGGACAGGCGTTCTGGGTGGCTACACCTTC
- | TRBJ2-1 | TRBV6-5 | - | CASSSGVGTYNEQFF | TGTGCCAGCAGCTCAGGGGTGGGGACCTACAATGAGCAGTTCTTC
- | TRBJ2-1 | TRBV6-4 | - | CASSDTRLIANRSNEQFF | TGTGCCAGCAGTGACACGAGGCTAATAGCTAACCGATCAAATGAGCAGTTCTTC
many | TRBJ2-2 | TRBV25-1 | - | CATQSSKTGGDTGELFF | TGTGCCACCCAGTCCTCGAAGACGGGCGGGGACACCGGGGAGCTGTTTTTT
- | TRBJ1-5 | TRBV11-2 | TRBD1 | CASSPGTGSQPQHF | TGTGCCAGCAGCCCAGGGACAGGGAGTCAGCCCCAGCATTTT
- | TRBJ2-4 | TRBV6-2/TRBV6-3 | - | CASSYLGPRGGRDIQYF | TGTGCCAGCAGTTACTTGGGCCCGCGAGGGGGGAGGGACATTCAGTACTTC
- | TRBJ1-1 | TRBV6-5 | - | CASSYAGAEAFF | TGTGCCAGCAGTTACGCAGGGGCTGAAGCTTTCTTT
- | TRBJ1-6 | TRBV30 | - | CAWRVGGSPLHF | TGTGCCTGGAGGGTGGGAGGTTCACCCCTCCACTTT
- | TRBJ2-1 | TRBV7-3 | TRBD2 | CASSRWGGFYNEQFF | TGTGCCAGCAGCCGCTGGGGGGGTTTCTACAATGAGCAGTTCTTC
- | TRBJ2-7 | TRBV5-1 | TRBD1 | CASSLTSTGSSYEQYF | TGCGCCAGCAGCTTGACGTCGACAGGGAGCTCCTACGAGCAGTACTTC
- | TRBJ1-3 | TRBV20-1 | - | CSASSAGFSGNTIYF | TGCAGTGCTAGTAGCGCGGGTTTTTCTGGAAACACCATATATTTT
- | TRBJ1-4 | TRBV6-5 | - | CASREGGGGIGKLFF | TGTGCCAGCAGAGAGGGGGGAGGGGGTATTGGAAAACTGTTTTTT
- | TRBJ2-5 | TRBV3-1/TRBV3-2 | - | CASSQGLQTSETQYF | TGTGCCAGCAGCCAAGGGCTACAGACCTCAGAGACCCAGTACTTC
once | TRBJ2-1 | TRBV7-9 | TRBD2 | CATVGTSLYNEQFF | TGTGCCACTGTCGGGACTAGTTTATACAATGAGCAGTTCTTC
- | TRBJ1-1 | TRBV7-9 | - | CASSLGRRRIRENTEAFF | TGTGCCAGCAGCTTAGGTCGGAGGCGGATAAGAGAGAACACTGAAGCTTTCTTT
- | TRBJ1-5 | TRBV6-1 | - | CASSEGVHSNQPQHF | TGTGCCAGCAGTGAGGGAGTCCATAGCAATCAGCCCCAGCATTTT
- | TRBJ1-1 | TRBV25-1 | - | CASRAGLGYTEAFF | TGTGCCAGCAGGGCGGGTCTGGGGTACACTGAAGCTTTCTTT
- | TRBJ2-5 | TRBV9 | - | CASSKTSRARYETQYF | TGTGCCAGCAGCAAGACTAGTAGGGCGCGATATGAGACCCAGTACTTC
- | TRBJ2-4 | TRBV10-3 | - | CAVFVVILAKNIQYF | TGTGCCGTCTTCGTTGTTATACTAGCCAAAAACATTCAGTACTTC
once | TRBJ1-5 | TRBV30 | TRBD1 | CAWSGQGSQPQHF | TGTGCCTGGAGCGGACAGGGTAGTCAGCCCCAGCATTTT
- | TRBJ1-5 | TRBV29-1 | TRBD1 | CSVRDSSNQPQHF | TGCAGCGTTCGGGACAGCAGCAATCAGCCCCAGCATTTT
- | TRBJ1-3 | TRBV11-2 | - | CASSPQYSGNTIYF | TGTGCCAGCAGCCCACAGTACTCTGGAAACACCATATATTTT
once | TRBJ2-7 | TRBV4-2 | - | CASSQGGPTYEQYF | TGTGCCAGCAGCCAAGGGGGCCCCACCTACGAGCAGTACTTC
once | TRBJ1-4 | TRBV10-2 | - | CASGSGPRTLNEKLFF | TGCGCCAGCGGCAGCGGCCCCAGGACCCTTAATGAAAAACTGTTTTTT
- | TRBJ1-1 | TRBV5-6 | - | CASNPGDRIRGTEAFF | TGTGCCAGCAACCCCGGTGATCGAATCCGGGGAACTGAAGCTTTCTTT
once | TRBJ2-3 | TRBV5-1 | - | CASSLGITASTDTQYF | TGCGCCAGCAGCTTGGGGATCACAGCTAGCACAGATACGCAGTATTTT
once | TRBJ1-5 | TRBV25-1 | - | CASSGDNQPQHF | TGTGCCAGCTCGGGAGACAATCAGCCCCAGCATTTT
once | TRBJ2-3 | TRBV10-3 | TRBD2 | CAISVGGSGDTQYF | TGTGCCATCAGTGTGGGGGGGAGTGGAGATACGCAGTATTTT
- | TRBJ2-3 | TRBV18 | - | CASSGLGTSTDTQYF | TGTGCCAGCTCTGGACTGGGGACTAGCACAGATACGCAGTATTTT
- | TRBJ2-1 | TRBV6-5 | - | CASSYSRDSYNEQFF | TGTGCCAGCAGTTACTCGAGGGACTCTTACAATGAGCAGTTCTTC
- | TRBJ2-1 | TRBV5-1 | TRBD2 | CASSFASGNNEQFF | TGCGCCAGCAGCTTCGCTAGCGGGAACAATGAGCAGTTCTTC
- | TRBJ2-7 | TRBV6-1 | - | CASSERAEQYF | TGTGCCAGCAGTGAGAGGGCCGAGCAGTACTTC
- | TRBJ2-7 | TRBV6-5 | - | CASSYSQGRDEQYF | TGTGCCAGCAGTTACTCTCAAGGCAGGGACGAGCAGTACTTC
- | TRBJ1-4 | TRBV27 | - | CASSPFGRVINEKLFF | TGTGCCAGCAGCCCCTTTGGTCGGGTCATTAATGAAAAACTGTTTTTT
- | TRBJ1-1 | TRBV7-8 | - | CASSFNRNTEAFF | TGTGCCAGCAGCTTTAATAGGAACACTGAAGCTTTCTTT
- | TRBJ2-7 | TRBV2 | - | CASNRQVYEQYF | TGTGCCAGCAATCGGCAGGTCTACGAGCAGTACTTC
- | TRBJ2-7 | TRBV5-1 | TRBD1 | CASSLGDRPYEQYF | TGCGCCAGCAGCTTGGGGGACAGACCCTACGAGCAGTACTTC
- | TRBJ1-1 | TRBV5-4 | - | CASSLAYGTSRGYTEAFF | TGTGCCAGCAGCTTGGCGTACGGCACATCGAGGGGGTACACTGAAGCTTTCTTT
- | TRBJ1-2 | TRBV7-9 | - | CASSLALDSAAGYTF | TGTGCCAGCAGCTTAGCCCTGGACAGCGCGGCTGGCTACACCTTC
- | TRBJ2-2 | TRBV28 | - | CASSSRRTVNTGELFF | TGTGCCAGCAGTTCGCGCCGGACAGTGAACACCGGGGAGCTGTTTTTT
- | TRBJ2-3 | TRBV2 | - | CASSGGSADTQYF | TGTGCCAGCAGCGGGGGAAGTGCAGATACGCAGTATTTT
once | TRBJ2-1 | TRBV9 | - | CASSVLSGSYNEQFF | TGTGCCAGCAGCGTGCTTAGCGGCTCCTACAATGAGCAGTTCTTC
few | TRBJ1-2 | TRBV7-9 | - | CASTNERGYTF | TGTGCCAGCACCAATGAGCGTGGCTACACCTTC
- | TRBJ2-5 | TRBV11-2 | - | CASSSRETQYF | TGTGCCAGCAGCTCCCGGGAGACCCAGTACTTC
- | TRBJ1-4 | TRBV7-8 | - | CASRVGGPSGKLFF | TGTGCCAGCAGGGTGGGGGGGCCCTCCGGAAAACTGTTTTTT
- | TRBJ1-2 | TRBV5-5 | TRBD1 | CASSLGQGGGYTF | TGTGCCAGCAGCTTGGGACAGGGGGGTGGCTACACCTTC